The rows below give T cell receptor beta chains drawn from one sample of a study of T cells in Graves' hyperthyroidism and ophthalmopathy. TCRdb analysed the multiplex PCR reads with MiXCR anew, one entry per CDR3 protein. Of some 800,000 distinct CDR3 sequences listed, approximately 40% are singletons. Sequencing input: blood. The origin of the receptors is a young man with Graves' hyperthyroidism. The conserved cysteine and the conserved F or W are not part of the CDR3 here.

j_call cdr3_length v_call cdr3_aa
TRBJ2-5 15 TRBV15 ATSRPGLAGGQETQY
TRBJ1-1 11 TRBV20-1 SAPGDLNTEAF
TRBJ2-2 13 TRBV5-1 ASSSRLANTGELF
TRBJ2-7 11 TRBV20-1 SAPGRNSYEQY
TRBJ1-1 16 TRBV4-1 ASSQESWTGATNTEAF
TRBJ2-5 11 TRBV9 ASSIQGKETQY
TRBJ1-1 13 TRBV14 ASSHQGTGNTEAF
TRBJ1-4 14 TRBV15 ATSRPTGFGSEKLF
TRBJ2-6 15 TRBV9 ASSQDGLLRGANVLT
TRBJ2-7 13 TRBV15 ATSTPRGQPYEQY
TRBJ2-5 14 TRBV9 ASSASGRWGQETQY
TRBJ1-1 9 TRBV25-1 ATSLNTEAF
TRBJ1-1 14 TRBV4-1 ASSPSGTTMNTEAF
TRBJ2-7 13 TRBV4-3 ASSQRDLGDYEQY
TRBJ1-1 10 TRBV29-1 SLGGMNTEAF
TRBJ1-1 15 TRBV5-1 ASSLVPTGGLNTEAF
TRBJ1-2 15 TRBV7-8 ASSYPPDSASSYGYT
TRBJ2-2 12 TRBV12-3/TRBV12-4 ASSDTGWAGELF
TRBJ2-2 14 TRBV9 TSSARIIQNTGELF
TRBJ1-6 14 TRBV7-9 ASSPATTGNTSPLH
TRBJ2-7 8 TRBV10-2 PSGSYEQY
TRBJ1-5 11 TRBV10-3 ATGTGGMKPQH
TRBJ1-2 13 TRBV13 ASSSEGGANYGYT
TRBJ2-2 13 TRBV7-9 ASSSLGGSTGELF
TRBJ2-7 9 TRBV15 ATSRSYEQY
TRBJ2-7 13 TRBV9 ASSVSGGNSYEQY
TRBJ2-7 11 TRBV7-3 ASSPGTVTEQY
TRBJ1-1 13 TRBV7-7 ASSKRGTREAEAF
TRBJ2-7 12 TRBV29-1 SVEGGGSNNEQY
TRBJ1-4 14 TRBV12-3/TRBV12-4 ASSQVSGFLGEKLF
TRBJ1-1 11 TRBV12-3/TRBV12-4 ASKSLEDTEAF
TRBJ1-4 11 TRBV5-6 ASTWGLNEKLF
TRBJ2-7 13 TRBV5-6 ASSRKSAGAYEQY
TRBJ1-6 12 TRBV5-8 ASDATGGSSPLH
TRBJ1-2 14 TRBV29-1 SVEDSTGRINYGYT
TRBJ1-1 11 TRBV10-3 ATKGGGHTEAF
TRBJ1-2 12 TRBV20-1 SARDGTGVYGYT
TRBJ2-2 12 TRBV9 ASSDGTGTGELF
TRBJ2-5 11 TRBV29-1 SVDGQLQETQY
TRBJ1-6 14 TRBV7-2 ASSQAFADRLLPLH